The source of this T cell receptor beta chain is a study of blood T cell repertoires in COVID-19. Study context: Specimens from acute and convalescent COVID-19 originated in the United States, Italy and Spain. Sources were T cells, B-cell-depleted T cells, or PBMCs; the material itself was cDNA or gDNA.

In the source study's methods: The authors estimated nucleated cell counts from reference gene primer amplification. Sequencing was performed with immunoSEQ multiplex PCR; in TCRdb, only in-frame clones are kept and a portion is missing. That table is the source of V, J and clone size, and D and trimming were worked out from the DNA. This table holds about 140,000 clones, 84% found once. Donors were grouped by their self-reported clinical history. The V gene's germline CDR1 is SGHRS and CDR2 YFSETQ. The V gene end was trimmed by 4 bases and the J gene end by 0 bases; junction bases not matched to a gene: 7. The CDR3 sequence is 18 residues long.

The TCR was taken from a woman in her forties or fifties with acute COVID-19. Sample: PBMCs or T cells enriched from blood (not recorded which). The chain carries TRBV5-1 and TRBJ2-1; TRBD2 agrees at 13 bases. The chain's CDR3 is CASSGQGLAGTSYNEQFF. In DNA, the CDR3 is TGCGCCAGCAGCGGCCAGGGACTAGCGGGGACCTCCTACAATGAGCAGTTCTTC.